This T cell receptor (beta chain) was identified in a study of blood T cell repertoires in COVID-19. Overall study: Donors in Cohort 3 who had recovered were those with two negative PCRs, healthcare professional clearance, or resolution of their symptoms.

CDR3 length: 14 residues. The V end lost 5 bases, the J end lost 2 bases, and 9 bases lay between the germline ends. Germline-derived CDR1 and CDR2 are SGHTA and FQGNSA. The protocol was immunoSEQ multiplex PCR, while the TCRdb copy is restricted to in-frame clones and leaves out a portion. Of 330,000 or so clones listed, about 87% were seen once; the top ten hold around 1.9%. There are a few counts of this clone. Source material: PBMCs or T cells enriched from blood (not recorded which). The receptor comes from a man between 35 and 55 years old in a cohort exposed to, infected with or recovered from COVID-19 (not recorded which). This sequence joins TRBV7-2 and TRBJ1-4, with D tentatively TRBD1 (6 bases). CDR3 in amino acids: CASSPTGTNEKLFF. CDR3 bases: TGTGCCAGCAGCCCCACAGGGACTAATGAAAAACTGTTTTTT.